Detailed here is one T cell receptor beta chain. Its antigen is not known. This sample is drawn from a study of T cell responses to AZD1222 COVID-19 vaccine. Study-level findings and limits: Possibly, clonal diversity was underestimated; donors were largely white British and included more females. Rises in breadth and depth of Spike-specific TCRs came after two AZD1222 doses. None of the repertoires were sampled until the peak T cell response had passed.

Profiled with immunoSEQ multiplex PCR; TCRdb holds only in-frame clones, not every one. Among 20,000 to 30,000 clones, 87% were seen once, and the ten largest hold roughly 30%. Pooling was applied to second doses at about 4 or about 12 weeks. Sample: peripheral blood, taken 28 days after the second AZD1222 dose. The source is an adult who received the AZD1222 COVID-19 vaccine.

CDR3 residues: CASSQEGSSTEAFF. The CDR3 bases are TGTGCCAGCAGCCAAGAGGGCTCTAGCACTGAAGCTTTCTTT. V gene TRBV3-1 (or the pseudogene TRBV3-2) combines with J gene TRBJ1-1; D not certain. The CDR3 has 14 amino acids. Trimming stripped 0 bases from V and 4 bases from J, with 9 bases between. Germline V lookup: CDR1 LGHDT, CDR2 YNNKEL (reference sequence).